A single sample is the source of the 30 T cell receptor beta chains below, sequenced in a study of response to subunit inactivated influenza vaccine. TCRdb re-called the RT-PCR reads through MiXCR, storing one row per CDR3 protein. There are over 650,000 distinct CDR3 sequences in the sample; 18% occur only once, and roughly 11% lies in the top ten. Material: PBMCs from blood, obtained 5 days after vaccination. These receptors all stem from a man over 45 who received an inactivated influenza vaccine.

This clonotype has a handful of counts. The rearrangement uses TRBV4-1 and TRBJ2-1; 7 positions match TRBD2. CDR1 MGHRA and CDR2 YSYEKL come from the germline V gene. This CDR3 contains 15 residues. V was clipped by 1 base and J by 4 bases; unmatched bases: 4. CDR3 bases: TGCGCCAGCAGCCAAGTAGGGCGGGGGTACAATGAGCAGTTCTTC. Translated, it gives CASSQVGRGYNEQFF.

This clonotype has only a few counts. The chain is built from TRBV12-3 or TRBV12-4 and TRBJ1-5, with D unclear. The CDR3 runs 14 residues. V was trimmed by 3 bases and J by 1 base, leaving 7 bases between them. The CDR3: CASSLERSNQPQHF. CDR3 DNA: TGTGCCAGCAGTTTGGAGAGGAGCAATCAGCCCCAGCATTTT.

The V call is TRBV21-1, the J call TRBJ2-2; TRBD2, the D gene given by the table, was not confirmed from the DNA. TRBV21-1 is annotated as a pseudogene. The CDR3 totals 20 residues. The CDR3 sequence is CASSKDGARDSKAPTGELFF. The CDR3 coding sequence is TGTGCCAGCAGCAAAGATGGGGCACGGGACTCCAAAGCGCCCACCGGGGAGCTGTTTTTT.

The chain carries TRBV6-2 or TRBV6-3 and TRBJ2-1, with D perhaps matching TRBD2 (5 bases). Germline lookup yields CDR1 MNHEY and CDR2 SVGEGT. The CDR3 contains 13 residues. V shed 4 bases and J shed 11 bases, with 15 bases lying between them. The CDR3 DNA sequence: TGTGCCAGCAGTTTGACTATTTACCTTAAGCAGTTCTTC. Protein: CASSLTIYLKQFF.

There are a few counts of this clonotype. The CDR3 DNA reads as TGTGCCAGCAGCTTAGTCGGATGGGGGGGACGGTCGAACACCGGGGAGCTGTTTTTT. This translates into CASSLVGWGGRSNTGELFF. The chain combines TRBV11-2 with TRBJ2-2; 7 bases are shared with TRBD2. This CDR3 has 19 amino acids. The V gene's germline CDR1 is SGHAT and CDR2 FQNNGV. The V and J ends lost 1 base and 0 bases, in that order; junction bases with no gene match: 11.

DNA for the CDR3: TGTGCCAGCAGCCCCTCGACAGGGGGTTTAAATGAGCAGTTCTTC. It translates to CASSPSTGGLNEQFF. The J gene is TRBJ2-1, the V gene TRBV14; the match to TRBD1 covers 9 bases. With V trimmed by 4 bases and J by 7 bases, 8 bases remained unmatched. Germline-derived CDR1 and CDR2 are SGHDN and FVKESK. The length of the CDR3 is 15 residues.

This clonotype occurred many times. The gene calls are TRBV29-1 and TRBJ2-7; 7 nucleotides agree with TRBD2. Germline CDR1 SQVTM, CDR2 ANQGSEA. V lost 5 bases, J lost 2 bases, and 6 bases stayed unmatched. CDR3 length: 13 amino acids. CDR3 bases: TGCAGCGTTATAAAACTAGCGCCCTACGAGCAGTACTTC. This translates into CSVIKLAPYEQYF.

The chain couples TRBV6-2 or TRBV6-3 to TRBJ2-5, with D tentatively TRBD2 (5 bases). Germline-derived CDR1 and CDR2 are MNHEY and SVGEGT. The CDR3 covers 14 residues. The V and J ends lost 2 bases and 6 bases respectively, with 13 bases between them. In DNA, the CDR3 is TGTGCCAGCAGTTACCGCGGAGGTGGACAGACCCAGTACTTC. Translated, it gives CASSYRGGGQTQYF.

V usage is TRBV14 and J usage is TRBJ2-5; TRBD2 aligns across 10 bases. CDR3 length equals 16 residues. V shed 5 bases and J 5 bases; nucleotides not matched to a gene: 11. Germline values: CDR1 SGHDN, CDR2 FVKESK. Here the CDR3 DNA reads TGTGCCAGCAGCGTAAGCCCGGGACTAGCGAGGGAGACCCAGTACTTC. It encodes CASSVSPGLARETQYF.

This clonotype has only a few counts. The chain joins TRBV20-1 to TRBJ2-3, with TRBD2 matching over 7 bases. Germline CDR1 is DFQATT and CDR2 is SNEGSKA (reference sequence). The CDR3 totals 13 residues. Trimming cost V 3 bases and J 5 bases; bases outside gene matches: 5. This CDR3 is CSASGRRVDTQYF. CDR3 nucleotide sequence: TGCAGTGCTAGCGGGAGGCGGGTAGATACGCAGTATTTT.

J is TRBJ2-1 and V is TRBV5-1; D possibly corresponds to TRBD2 (6 bases). The DNA end favors TRBJ2-7, so the J call may be wrong. Germline CDR1 is SGHRS and CDR2 is YFSETQ. This CDR3 is built from 15 residues. CDR3: CASSLTQATEGEQYF. The CDR3 DNA follows: TGCGCCAGCAGCTTGACGCAGGCCACGGAGGGTGAGCAGTACTTC.

This clonotype was seen only a few times. The chain links TRBV5-6 to TRBJ2-1; 7 bases align to TRBD1. Germline V gene sequence: CDR1 SGHDT, CDR2 YYEEEE. The CDR3 covers 16 residues. V dropped 1 base and J dropped 0; count of bases not matched to a gene: 4. DNA for the CDR3: TGTGCCAGCAGCTTGTGGGGACAGAGCTCCTACAATGAGCAGTTCTTC. Protein sequence: CASSLWGQSSYNEQFF. The variable domain in full, completed from reference TRBV5-6 and TRBJ2-1, reads DAGVTQSPTHLIKTRGQQVTLRCSPKSGHDTVSWYQQALGQGPQFIFQYYEEEERQRGNFPDRFSGHQFPNYSSELNVNALLLGDSALYLCASSLWGQSSYNEQFFGPGTRLTVL.

The V and J genes are TRBV7-2 and TRBJ2-7; D unclear. Germline V lookup: CDR1 SGHTA, CDR2 FQGNSA. The CDR3 length is 13 residues. Deletions cut 7 bases from V and 6 bases from J, with 16 bases between. The CDR3 sequence is CASTLLTGFEQYF. The CDR3 region has the DNA TGTGCCAGCACCCTGCTTACTGGGTTCGAGCAGTACTTC.

The chain recombines TRBV29-1 with TRBJ1-1, with 7 bases that match TRBD1. The CDR3 loop spans 14 amino acids. V lost 7 bases and J lost 6; bases outside the gene matches: 14. CDR1 is SQVTM, CDR2 ANQGSEA, per germline. CDR3 nucleotide sequence: TGCAGCGCTCTCCCCCAAGGGGGCTTCGCTGAAGCTTTCTTT. This encodes CSALPQGGFAEAFF.

This clonotype was seen repeatedly, ten times or more. The V gene is TRBV4-2, the J gene TRBJ1-2; D is perhaps TRBD1 (5 bases). V was pared by 3 bases and J by 4 bases, with 12 bases between. Germline V gives CDR1 LGHNA, CDR2 YNFKEQ. CDR3 length: 14 residues. The CDR3 sequence: CASSQKTAFYGYTF. In DNA form, the CDR3 reads TGTGCCAGCAGCCAGAAGACAGCTTTCTATGGCTACACCTTC.

This chain uses TRBV19 with TRBJ2-7, with TRBD2 matching over 14 bases. J gave up 6 bases and V 3 bases, and 1 base lay outside the gene matches. The CDR3 runs 14 residues. The germline CDR1 and CDR2 sequences are LNHDA and SQIVND (reference sequence). CDR3 region: CASSIGLAGGEQYF. As DNA, the CDR3 is TGTGCCAGTAGTATCGGACTAGCGGGAGGCGAGCAGTACTTC.

This clonotype was observed many times. The V gene is TRBV5-1, the J gene TRBJ2-2; 7 bases agree with TRBD1. J lost 0 bases, V lost 6 bases, and 2 bases had no gene match. CDR1 SGHRS and CDR2 YFSETQ come from the germline V gene. The CDR3 is made up of 14 amino acids. The CDR3 sequence: CASTGTANTGELFF. The CDR3 bases are TGCGCCAGCACCGGGACAGCGAACACCGGGGAGCTGTTTTTT.

The chain has TRBV24-1 and TRBJ2-1, with TRBD1 matching 7 bases. With V trimmed by 4 bases and J by 6 bases, 14 bases remained unmatched. The CDR3 loop spans 17 amino acids. Germline V gene sequence: CDR1 KGHDR, CDR2 SFDVKD. The CDR3 DNA is TGTGCCACCAGTGACCCGGGACAGTCGGTTTCGAGCAATGAGCAGTTCTTC. It encodes CATSDPGQSVSSNEQFF.

The chain has TRBV3-1 and TRBJ2-7, with 8 positions matching TRBD1. CDR1 is LGHDT and CDR2 is YNNKEL in the germline V gene (reference sequence). The CDR3 has 16 residues. J gave up 1 base and V 0 bases, and 5 bases lay outside the gene matches. As DNA, the CDR3 is TGTGCCAGCAGCCAAGAGACAAGGACAGGGTCCTACGAGCAGTACTTC. This sequence encodes CASSQETRTGSYEQYF.

V is TRBV10-2 and J is TRBJ1-4; D is uncertain. Germline V gene lookup returns CDR1 WSHSY and CDR2 SAAADI. The CDR3 contains 13 residues. V was clipped by 2 bases and J by 5 bases, with 6 bases between them. CDR3 nucleotides: TGCGCCAGCAGTGAGAAGCTGAATGAAAAACTGTTTTTT. This gives the protein CASSEKLNEKLFF.

The rearrangement joins TRBV7-3 to TRBJ2-1, with TRBD2 matching 12 bases. Germline assignment: CDR1 SGHTA and CDR2 FQGTGA. The CDR3 length is 15 residues. With V trimmed by 6 bases and J by 8 bases, 8 bases remained unmatched. CDR3 coding DNA: TGTGCCAGCAGGACTAGCGGGAGATCGGGCTATGAGCAGTTCTTC. Protein: CASRTSGRSGYEQFF. Full variable domain (missing parts from reference TRBV7-3 and TRBJ2-1): GAGVSQTPSNKVTEKGKYVELRCDPISGHTALYWYRQSLGQGPEFLIYFQGTGAADDSGLPNDRFFAVRPEGSVSTLKIQRTERGDSAVYLCASRTSGRSGYEQFFGPGTRLTVL.

This clonotype was counted at least ten times. The V call is TRBV20-1, the J call TRBJ2-1; D is uncertain. V was pared by 4 bases and J by 4 bases, with 11 bases between. The CDR3 loop spans 13 amino acids. Germline CDR1 DFQATT, CDR2 SNEGSKA (reference sequence). CDR3 protein: CSANEFPYNEQFF. DNA of the CDR3: TGCAGTGCTAATGAGTTCCCGTACAATGAGCAGTTCTTC.

At least ten counts were recorded for this clonotype. The rearrangement uses TRBV7-2 and TRBJ2-5; D is undetermined. V lost 1 base and J 4 bases, leaving 7 bases between the germline ends. Per the germline V gene, CDR1 is SGHTA and CDR2 is FQGNSA. CDR3 size: 13 residues. The CDR3: CASSLDSPETQYF. The DNA for the CDR3 is TGTGCCAGCAGCTTAGACTCCCCAGAGACCCAGTACTTC. The variable domain in full, completed from reference TRBV7-2 and TRBJ2-5, reads GAGVSQSPSNKVTEKGKDVELRCDPISGHTALYWYRQSLGQGLEFLIYFQGNSAPDKSGLPSDRFSAERTGGSVSTLTIQRTQQEDSAVYLCASSLDSPETQYFGPGTRLLVL.

V and J are TRBV7-9 and TRBJ2-1, with D maybe TRBD2 (6 bases). The germline CDR1 and CDR2 sequences are SEHNR and FQNEAQ (reference sequence). CDR3 length equals 14 residues. The V end lost 8 bases, the J end lost 3 bases, and 14 bases lay between the germline ends. The CDR3 region has the DNA TGTGCCAGCGGGAGAGCGGGTGTCTACAATGAGCAGTTCTTC. Translating it yields CASGRAGVYNEQFF.

The genes are TRBV2 and TRBJ2-7; 10 nucleotides align to TRBD2. The CDR3 covers 15 residues. With 3 bases clipped from V and 3 bases from J, the junction kept 5 bases outside the gene matches. CDR1 and CDR2 from the germline V gene are SNHLY and FYNNEI. CDR3 in DNA: TGTGCCAGCAGTGAGTCCGGGACTAGCGTCTACGAGCAGTACTTC. This sequence encodes CASSESGTSVYEQYF.

This clonotype has more than one count but fewer than ten. The chain links TRBV5-1 to TRBJ2-1, with D possibly being TRBD1 or TRBD2 (5 bases each). The V gene lost 2 bases and the J gene lost 7 bases, with 16 bases spanning the gap. Germline V gene data show CDR1 as SGHRS and CDR2 as YFSETQ. CDR3 length: 15 amino acids. CDR3 sequence (DNA): TGCGCCAGCAGCTTTGGGGGTCGATCGGGGAATGAGCAGTTCTTC. Translation gives CASSFGGRSGNEQFF.

With respect to this clonotype: The germline gene is not matched at one end of the junction; a read error may be the cause. The J gene is TRBJ2-7, the V gene TRBV6-2 or TRBV6-3, with D perhaps matching TRBD1 (6 bases). CDR1 is MNHEY, CDR2 SVGEGT, per germline. CDR3 length equals 13 residues. CDR3 protein: CASSWTATYEPYF. The CDR3 DNA sequence: TGTGCCAGCAGTTGGACAGCCACCTACGAGCCGTACTTC.

This chain links TRBV5-1 with TRBJ2-5; 11 nucleotides match TRBD2. The CDR3 has 16 amino acids. Germline CDR1 and CDR2: SGHRS and YFSETQ. V shed 5 bases and J 5 bases; nucleotides not matched to a gene: 11. The CDR3 DNA sequence: TGCGCCAGCAGACCTGATAGCGGGGGGGCCGGTGAGACCCAGTACTTC. Residues: CASRPDSGGAGETQYF.

The chain carries TRBV4-2 and TRBJ1-4; 8 bases match TRBD1. The CDR3 sequence is 17 residues long. Germline V gives CDR1 LGHNA, CDR2 YNFKEQ. After removal of 3 bases from V and 5 bases from J, the junction contained 11 bases not matched to a gene. CDR3 DNA: TGTGCCAGCAGCCATACGGCAAACAGGGGGACGAATGAAAAACTGTTTTTT. Encoded protein: CASSHTANRGTNEKLFF.

This clonotype was counted only a few times. This chain uses TRBV20-1 with TRBJ2-2; D is unclear. In germline, CDR1 is DFQATT, CDR2 SNEGSKA (reference sequence). This CDR3 is 14 amino acids long. Trimming cost V 0 bases and J 4 bases, with 9 bases left between them. CDR3 in amino acids: CSARDAPVTGELFF. CDR3 sequence (DNA): TGCAGTGCTAGAGATGCTCCTGTCACCGGGGAGCTGTTTTTT.